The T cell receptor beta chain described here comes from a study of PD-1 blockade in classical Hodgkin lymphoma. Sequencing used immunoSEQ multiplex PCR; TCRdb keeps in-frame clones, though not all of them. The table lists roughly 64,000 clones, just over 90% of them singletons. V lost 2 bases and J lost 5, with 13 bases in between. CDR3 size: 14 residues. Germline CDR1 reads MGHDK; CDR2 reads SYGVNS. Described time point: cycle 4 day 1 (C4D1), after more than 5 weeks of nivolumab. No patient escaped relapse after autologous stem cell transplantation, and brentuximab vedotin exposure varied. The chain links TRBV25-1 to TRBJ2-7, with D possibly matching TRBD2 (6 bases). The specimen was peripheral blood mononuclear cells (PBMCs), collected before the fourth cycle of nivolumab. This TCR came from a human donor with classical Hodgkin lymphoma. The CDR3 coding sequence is TGTGCCAGCAGTGAAGTCGGGGGAAGTGACGAGCAGTACTTC. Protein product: CASSEVGGSDEQYF.